The clone carrying this T cell receptor beta chain was seen repeatedly, ten times or more. Its antigen is undetermined. V was pared by 4 bases and J by 5 bases, with 16 bases between. The CDR3 consists of 15 residues. The V gene's germline CDR1 is SGDLS and CDR2 YYNGEE. This entry is derived from a study of CD8 T cells in ankylosing spondylitis. For TCR beta, libraries came from quantitative 5'-RACE with molecular barcodes. TCRdb fed the 5' RACE reads into MiXCR, producing one record per CDR3 protein. The sample lists tens of thousands of distinct CDR3 sequences, 6% seen once, with roughly 12% in the top ten. General study results and limits: Reportedly, significant enrichment of disease-linked clones occurred in matched ankylosing spondylitis synovial fluid. About 8 highly homologous variants made up a TCR beta motif, and this motif appeared characteristic of ankylosing spondylitis blood. Both synovial fluid and blood in reactive arthritis had previously been reported to carry some motif variants.

This clonotype was sampled from a male donor with ankylosing spondylitis or in good health (not recorded which). The V gene is TRBV9, the J gene TRBJ2-1; possible D gene TRBD2, 6 bases. Input material: blood, either unsorted or a sorted T cell fraction (not recorded which). CDR3 residues: CASSPWSGRNNEQFF. As DNA, the CDR3 is TGTGCCAGCAGCCCTTGGAGCGGGCGTAACAATGAGCAGTTCTTC.